These 27 T cell receptor beta chains came from one sample sequenced in a study of T cell responses to AZD1222 COVID-19 vaccine. Profiled with immunoSEQ multiplex PCR; TCRdb holds only in-frame clones, not every one. The table shows under 140,000 clones, with over 85% occurring only once. The sequences come from peripheral blood, collected 28 days after the second AZD1222 dose. The receptors were sampled from an adult who received the AZD1222 COVID-19 vaccine.

V is TRBV5-1 and J is TRBJ2-3, with a weak D call TRBD2 (5 bases). This CDR3 comprises 16 residues. Trimming pared 2 bases from V and 1 base from J, leaving 14 bases between. From germline, CDR1 is SGHRS and CDR2 YFSETQ. In DNA form, the CDR3 reads TGCGCCAGCAGCTTCCGAGGGTCCCCACGCACAGATACGCAGTATTTT. This gives the protein CASSFRGSPRTDTQYF.

The chain has TRBV2 and TRBJ2-6; TRBD1 matches at 11 bases. This CDR3 spans 14 amino acids. CDR1 SNHLY and CDR2 FYNNEI come from the germline V gene. In nucleotides, the CDR3 is TGTGGTGGGACAGGGGGCTCTGGGGCCAACGTCCTGACTTTC. Protein product: CGGTGGSGANVLTF. Full variable domain (missing parts from reference TRBV2 and TRBJ2-6): EPEVTQTPSHQVTQMGQEVILRCVPISNHLYFYWYRQILGQKVEFLVSFYNNEISEKSEIFDDQFSVERPDGSNFTLKIRSTKLEDSAMYFCGGTGGSGANVLTFGAGSRLTVL.

The J gene is TRBJ2-5, the V gene TRBV13; a weak D match, TRBD2 (5 bases). The CDR3 length is 14 residues. Germline-derived CDR1 and CDR2 are PRHDT and FYEKMQ (reference sequence). The ends were cut back, 6 bases at V and 7 bases at J, with 18 bases in the middle. In nucleotides, the CDR3 is TGTGCCAGCAGTCGGAACACCTTTGGAGGGACCCAGTACTTC. The encoded protein is CASSRNTFGGTQYF.

The V and J genes are TRBV6-6 and TRBJ1-1; D not certain. The CDR3 length is 13 residues. V dropped 3 bases and J dropped 0 bases, with 5 bases sitting between them. CDR1 is MNHNY and CDR2 is SVGAGI in the germline V gene (reference sequence). DNA for the CDR3: TGTGCCAGCAGTTATTTACTGAACACTGAAGCTTTCTTT. Translated: CASSYLLNTEAFF.

The chain recombines TRBV11-3 with TRBJ2-1; a possible D gene is TRBD2 (5 bases). V was clipped by 4 bases and J by 4 bases, with 14 bases between them. There are 15 residues in the CDR3. The germline V gene has CDR1 SGHNT and CDR2 YENEEA. CDR3 sequence reads: CASSSTSGVYNEQFF. CDR3 DNA: TGTGCCAGCAGCTCGACGTCCGGGGTTTACAATGAGCAGTTCTTC.

The chain links TRBV12-5 to TRBJ2-7; no firm D call. Germline CDR1 LGHNT, CDR2 FRNRAP. The CDR3 is made up of 13 amino acids. Trimming removed 7 bases at V and 9 bases at J, with 19 bases between. This chain's CDR3 is CASASNMEFGQYF. The CDR3 DNA follows: TGTGCTAGTGCCTCCAATATGGAGTTCGGGCAGTACTTC.

V usage is TRBV6-6 and J usage is TRBJ1-4; 9 nucleotides match TRBD1. Germline CDR1 is MNHNY and CDR2 is SVGAGI (reference sequence). The CDR3 runs to 15 residues. Unmatched junction bases numbered 3, after V lost 0 bases and J lost 7 bases. The CDR3 sequence: CASSYSDRGSEKLFF. CDR3 bases: TGTGCCAGCAGTTACTCGGACAGGGGATCTGAAAAACTGTTTTTT.

The chain combines TRBV11-2 with TRBJ2-3, with TRBD2 matching over 9 bases. This CDR3 comprises 15 residues. Germline V lookup: CDR1 SGHAT, CDR2 FQNNGV. After removal of 4 bases from V and 4 bases from J, the junction contained 6 bases not matched to a gene. For the CDR3, the DNA is TGTGCCAGCAGCTCTAGCGGGGTAGAGGCAGATACGCAGTATTTT. Translating it yields CASSSSGVEADTQYF.

This clone was seen a single time. The genes are TRBV11-2 and TRBJ1-1, with a tentative D call TRBD1 (5 bases). Germline V gene data show CDR1 as SGHAT and CDR2 as FQNNGV. V lost 4 bases and J 4 bases, leaving 13 bases between the germline ends. This CDR3 is 14 amino acids long. The DNA for the CDR3 is TGTGCCAGCAGCTCCACTTGGGGGTCCACTGAAGCTTTCTTT. Its protein is CASSSTWGSTEAFF.

The chain recombines TRBV5-5 with TRBJ1-2; no definite D call. CDR1 SGHKS and CDR2 YYEKEE come from the germline V gene (reference sequence). This CDR3 is 14 amino acids long. The V gene lost 4 bases and the J gene lost 2 bases, with 12 bases spanning the gap. The CDR3: CASSPFLVNYGYTF. CDR3 in DNA: TGTGCCAGCAGCCCCTTTTTGGTCAACTATGGCTACACCTTC.

This clone appeared once. V usage is TRBV5-4 and J usage is TRBJ2-7; possible D gene TRBD1, 6 bases. V was shortened by 1 base and J by 1 base, with 9 bases between the two germline ends. Germline lookup yields CDR1 SGHNT and CDR2 YYREEE (reference sequence). This CDR3 is built from 14 residues. CDR3 sequence (DNA): TGTGCCAGCAGCTTGTCCGGGACATCCTACGAGCAGTACTTC. It yields the protein CASSLSGTSYEQYF.

This clone came up once. V usage is TRBV4-3 and J usage is TRBJ2-3; 11 nucleotides match TRBD1. The CDR3 loop spans 18 amino acids. Per germline, CDR1 LGHNA and CDR2 YSLEER. Unmatched junction bases numbered 5, after V lost 0 bases and J lost 0 bases. For the CDR3, the DNA is TGCGCCAGCAGCCAAGATTGGGGGACAGGGGGGAGCACAGATACGCAGTATTTT. It is translated as CASSQDWGTGGSTDTQYF.

The V gene is TRBV4-3, the J gene TRBJ1-3; TRBD1 matches at 9 bases. V lost 0 bases, J lost 3 bases, and 6 bases stayed unmatched. This CDR3 has 17 residues. Per the germline V gene, CDR1 is LGHNA and CDR2 is YSLEER. CDR3 loop: CASSQDSGTGNGNTIYF. CDR3 DNA: TGCGCCAGCAGCCAAGATTCCGGGACAGGGAATGGAAACACCATATATTTT.

This chain links TRBV7-9 with TRBJ2-3; D possibly corresponds to TRBD2 (6 bases). The CDR3 is 17 residues long. The V end was cut by 5 bases, the J end by 6 bases, with 24 bases between. Germline CDR1 reads SEHNR; CDR2 reads FQNEAQ (reference sequence). CDR3 residues: CASSPSEMGRGGDTQYF. The CDR3 DNA follows: TGTGCCAGCAGCCCTTCCGAGATGGGGCGGGGCGGGGATACGCAGTATTTT.

The chain combines TRBV5-1 with TRBJ2-7; 9 bases are shared with TRBD1. The CDR3 is 16 residues long. Unmatched junction bases numbered 10, after V lost 3 bases and J lost 3 bases. Germline CDR1 reads SGHRS; CDR2 reads YFSETQ. The CDR3 loop is CASSWNAGTGNYEQYF. CDR3 in DNA: TGCGCCAGCAGCTGGAATGCCGGGACAGGGAACTACGAGCAGTACTTC.

The V and J genes are TRBV10-3 and TRBJ1-2; 8 bases fit TRBD1. Germline trimming cut 6 bases from V and 4 bases from J; bases unmatched to any gene: 13. Germline loops: CDR1 ENHRY, CDR2 SYGVKD. This CDR3 has 16 residues. The CDR3 protein is CAISDHSSDRGYGYTF. The CDR3 DNA follows: TGTGCCATCAGCGACCATTCGTCCGACAGGGGCTATGGCTACACCTTC.

This clone was seen a single time. The V gene is TRBV15, the J gene TRBJ2-7; 7 bases fit TRBD2. The CDR3 length is 16 residues. Germline lookup yields CDR1 LNHNV and CDR2 YYDKDF (reference sequence). The J segment lost 0 bases and the V segment lost 1 base, leaving 6 bases of the junction unmatched. DNA of the CDR3: TGTGCCACCAGCAGAGGGGGAGGGGTCGGCTCCTACGAGCAGTACTTC. This sequence encodes CATSRGGGVGSYEQYF.

The chain combines TRBV5-6 with TRBJ2-4, with D perhaps TRBD1 (5 bases). The CDR3 has 13 residues. Trimming removed 4 bases at V and 6 bases at J, with 11 bases between. Germline V gives CDR1 SGHDT, CDR2 YYEEEE. In nucleotides, the CDR3 is TGTGCCAGCAGCCGCAGGGTCTCAAACATTCAGTACTTC. Translated: CASSRRVSNIQYF.

This chain uses TRBV21-1 with TRBJ1-2. TRBV21-1 is given as a pseudogene. This CDR3 region has 15 residues. The CDR3 protein is CASSPSRTGSYGYTF. The CDR3 DNA reads as TGTGCCAGCAGCCCCTCTCGGACCGGGAGCTATGGCTACACCTTC.

The chain couples TRBV7-2 to TRBJ2-1; TRBD1 matches at 8 bases. Per the germline V gene, CDR1 is SGHTA and CDR2 is FQGNSA. V was pared by 6 bases and J by 0 bases, with 4 bases of the junction left unmatched. CDR3 length: 15 residues. The CDR3 is CASSRDRNSYNEQFF. The DNA of the CDR3 is TGTGCCAGCAGTCGGGACAGGAACTCCTACAATGAGCAGTTCTTC.

The genes are TRBV10-3 and TRBJ2-1, with a possible D match to TRBD1 (6 bases). V lost 4 bases and J 6 bases, leaving 13 bases between the germline ends. Germline CDR1 is ENHRY and CDR2 is SYGVKD. The CDR3 is 14 amino acids. The CDR3 spells CAISGYRDGNEQFF. CDR3 coding DNA: TGTGCCATCAGTGGATACAGGGATGGCAATGAGCAGTTCTTC.

The chain couples TRBV29-1 to TRBJ1-1, with unresolved D. CDR1 and CDR2 from the germline V gene are SQVTM and ANQGSEA. The CDR3 is 13 residues long. V was clipped by 5 bases and J by 2 bases, with 12 bases between them. CDR3 in DNA: TGCAGCGTTTCTGAGCGTGGAAACACTGAAGCTTTCTTT. It translates to CSVSERGNTEAFF. The complete variable domain, with remaining parts taken from reference TRBV29-1 and TRBJ1-1, reads SAVISQKPSRDICQRGTSLTIQCQVDSQVTMMFWYRQQPGQSLTLIATANQGSEATYESGFVIDKFPISRPNLTFSTLTVSNMSPEDSSIYLCSVSERGNTEAFFGQGTRLTVV.

The V and J genes are TRBV9 and TRBJ2-1; 11 bases map to TRBD2. The CDR3 is made up of 18 amino acids. Germline V CDR1 and CDR2: SGDLS, YYNGEE. With V trimmed by 0 bases and J by 4 bases, 9 bases remained unmatched. The CDR3 loop reads CASSVVGSGGAQYNEQFF. For the CDR3, the DNA is TGTGCCAGCAGCGTAGTGGGTAGCGGGGGGGCACAATACAATGAGCAGTTCTTC.

The J gene is TRBJ1-5, the V gene TRBV19; D unclear. CDR3 size: 15 residues. Germline values: CDR1 LNHDA, CDR2 SQIVND (reference sequence). V was trimmed by 4 bases and J by 4 bases, leaving 14 bases between them. DNA of the CDR3: TGTGCCAGTAGTACCCCAACCTCGGGTAATCAGCCCCAGCATTTT. As protein: CASSTPTSGNQPQHF. The full variable domain, in which reference TRBV19 and TRBJ1-5 provide the parts outside the CDR3, is DGGITQSPKYLFRKEGQNVTLSCEQNLNHDAMYWYRQDPGQGLRLIYYSQIVNDFQKGDIAEGYSVSREKKESFPLTVTSAQKNPTAFYLCASSTPTSGNQPQHFGDGTRLSIL.

The count of this clone is one. V is TRBV28 and J is TRBJ1-5; a weak D match, TRBD1 (6 bases). Trimming took off 6 bases at V and 2 bases at J, with 17 bases between the two ends. Looked up from germline, CDR1 is MDHEN and CDR2 is SYDVKM. CDR3 length equals 16 residues. The CDR3 nucleotides read TGTGCCAGCAGCAAGGGGGGAGTCGGGGGCAATCAGCCCCAGCATTTT. Protein product: CASSKGGVGGNQPQHF.

The chain couples TRBV5-1 to TRBJ2-2; D uncertain. Germline assignment: CDR1 SGHRS and CDR2 YFSETQ. The CDR3 has 15 residues. Trimming left V 0 bases short and J 4 bases short, with 10 bases between. CDR3 protein: CASSLEGQTTGELFF. The CDR3, as DNA: TGCGCCAGCAGCTTGGAAGGGCAAACCACCGGGGAGCTGTTTTTT.

The chain uses TRBV4-1 and TRBJ1-6, with TRBD1 matching over 8 bases. CDR3 length equals 15 residues. Germline values: CDR1 MGHRA, CDR2 YSYEKL. Unmatched junction bases numbered 9, after V lost 0 bases and J lost 14 bases. CDR3 sequence: CASSQDGQGSESLHF. The DNA for the CDR3 is TGCGCCAGCAGCCAAGACGGACAGGGTTCGGAATCCCTCCACTTT.